Shown below are 19 T cell receptor beta chains from a single sample sequenced in a study of OX40 agonist ivuxolimab in advanced cancers. Here immunoSEQ multiplex PCR was the method, and the copy in TCRdb shows in-frame clones only, minus some. The sample has 65,000 to 85,000 clones, 65% to 90% seen once; the top ten hold roughly 3.1%. Here the sequenced sample was CD4+ or CD8+ T cells sorted from blood, taken in a trial of the OX40 agonist ivuxolimab. These receptors came from an adult with an advanced solid tumor such as melanoma, head and neck, liver or kidney cancer.

The chain is built from TRBV11-3 and TRBJ2-7, with 10 bases aligning to TRBD1. V gave up 3 bases and J gave up 2 bases; unmatched junction bases: 7. CDR1 and CDR2 from the germline V gene are SGHNT and YENEEA. The CDR3 sequence is 16 residues long. The DNA for the CDR3 is TGTGCCAGCAGCTTTTCCACGACAGGGGGCGCCTACGAGCAGTACTTC. As protein: CASSFSTTGGAYEQYF.

The rearrangement joins TRBV6-1 to TRBJ2-7, with 7 nucleotides matching TRBD1. This CDR3 comprises 15 residues. Germline V lookup: CDR1 MNHNS, CDR2 SASEGT. Germline trimming cut 6 bases from V and 0 bases from J; bases unmatched to any gene: 8. This chain's CDR3 is CASRPWDRASYEQYF. CDR3 nucleotides: TGTGCCAGCAGACCTTGGGACAGAGCCTCCTACGAGCAGTACTTC.

The rearrangement links TRBV7-8 to TRBJ2-3; 9 bases are a match to TRBD1. Losses at the gene ends were 5 bases for V and 1 base for J; bases not matched to a gene: 4. Germline CDR1 is SGHVS and CDR2 is FQNEAQ. This CDR3 has 15 amino acids. Here the CDR3 DNA reads TGTGCCAGCAGCATGGGACAGGGAGGCACAGATACGCAGTATTTT. Protein product: CASSMGQGGTDTQYF. Full variable domain (outside the CDR3, taken from reference TRBV7-8 and TRBJ2-3): GAGVSQSPRYKVAKRGQDVALRCDPISGHVSLFWYQQALGQGPEFLTYFQNEAQLDKSGLPSDRFFAERPEGSVSTLKIQRTQQEDSAVYLCASSMGQGGTDTQYFGPGTRLTVL.

The chain is built from TRBV4-3 and TRBJ2-1; possible D gene TRBD2, 5 bases. V lost 0 bases to trimming and J lost 11 bases, with 11 bases between them. CDR3 length equals 13 residues. CDR1 and CDR2 from the germline V gene are LGHNA and YSLEER. CDR3 in amino acids: CASSQDTDYKQFF. For the CDR3, the DNA is TGCGCCAGCAGCCAAGATACCGACTACAAGCAGTTCTTC.

The chain carries TRBV6-1 and TRBJ2-7; 8 nucleotides match TRBD1. Trimming at V came to 3 bases and at J to 1 base, leaving 14 bases not matched to a gene. This CDR3 has 18 amino acids. Per the germline V gene, CDR1 is MNHNS and CDR2 is SASEGT. In DNA form, the CDR3 reads TGTGCCAGCAGTGATGGGACAGGCGATCACTTAGCGTCCTACGAGCAGTACTTC. Residues: CASSDGTGDHLASYEQYF.

V is TRBV30 and J is TRBJ1-1; the D is unclear. The CDR3 totals 13 residues. V was trimmed by 2 bases and J by 0 bases, leaving 7 bases between them. The germline V gene encodes CDR1 GTSNPN and CDR2 SVGIG (reference sequence). The CDR3: CAWSKTLNTEAFF. The CDR3 DNA sequence: TGTGCCTGGAGTAAGACGTTGAACACTGAAGCTTTCTTT.

This clone has just one count. The chain recombines TRBV18 with TRBJ1-5; 12 bases line up with TRBD1. Per germline, CDR1 KGHSH and CDR2 LQKENI. The trim removed 6 bases at V and 2 bases at J, leaving 14 bases unmatched. This CDR3 has 19 residues. CDR3 protein: CASSQSGTGGSIGNQPQHF. CDR3 nucleotide sequence: TGTGCCAGCTCCCAATCAGGGACAGGGGGCTCTATAGGCAATCAGCCCCAGCATTTT.

The rearrangement links TRBV9 to TRBJ1-3, with 8 bases that match TRBD1. Per germline, CDR1 SGDLS and CDR2 YYNGEE. This CDR3 region has 16 residues. J gave up 0 bases and V 4 bases, and 6 bases lay outside the gene matches. The CDR3 is CASSPTGDSSGNTIYF. CDR3 coding DNA: TGTGCCAGCAGCCCGACAGGGGATTCCTCTGGAAACACCATATATTTT.

J is TRBJ2-3 and V is TRBV28, with D possibly being TRBD1 (5 bases). This CDR3 region has 13 residues. Trimming cost V 6 bases and J 4 bases, with 11 bases left between them. Germline loops: CDR1 MDHEN, CDR2 SYDVKM. The CDR3 loop reads CASSDRKADTQYF. Written as DNA, the CDR3 is TGTGCCAGCAGCGACAGAAAAGCAGATACGCAGTATTTT.

The count of this clone is one. The chain has TRBV6-1 and TRBJ2-3; the match to TRBD2 covers 10 bases. The V gene's germline CDR1 is MNHNS and CDR2 SASEGT. The CDR3 is made up of 14 amino acids. V shed 6 bases and J 6 bases; nucleotides not matched to a gene: 6. CDR3 region: CASRSGGAGDTQYF. The CDR3 region has the DNA TGTGCCAGCAGGAGCGGGGGGGCCGGGGATACGCAGTATTTT.

Notes on this clone: Other nucleotide sequences from this sample produce the same CDR3. For the CDR3, the DNA is TGTGCCAGTGGGACAGGGGGCTCTGGAAACACCATATATTTT. Translating gives CASGTGGSGNTIYF. The chain is built from TRBV11-3 and TRBJ1-3, with TRBD1 identical over 11 bases. V dropped 9 bases and J dropped 0; count of bases not matched to a gene: 1. The CDR3 runs 14 residues. Germline V gene sequence: CDR1 SGHNT, CDR2 YENEEA.

The chain employs TRBV12-5 and TRBJ2-2; 8 nucleotides line up with TRBD2. Trimming at V came to 1 base and at J to 4 bases, leaving 2 bases not matched to a gene. The CDR3 totals 15 residues. Germline V gene lookup returns CDR1 LGHNT and CDR2 FRNRAP. The CDR3 reads CASGLGLASTGELFF. CDR3 nucleotide sequence: TGTGCTAGTGGTTTGGGACTAGCGTCCACCGGGGAGCTGTTTTTT.

This chain links TRBV6-5 with TRBJ2-2; no reliable D call. The CDR3 runs to 12 residues. V lost 8 bases and J lost 4, with 8 bases in between. The germline gives CDR1 MNHEY, CDR2 SVGAGI. CDR3 sequence reads: CASARLTGELFF. CDR3 sequence (DNA): TGTGCCAGCGCCAGGCTCACCGGGGAGCTGTTTTTT.

The rearrangement joins TRBV7-2 to TRBJ2-5; D possibly corresponds to TRBD2 (6 bases). Per germline, CDR1 SGHTA and CDR2 FQGNSA. CDR3 length equals 10 residues. Trimming took 8 bases from V and 5 from J, leaving 6 bases between them. DNA for the CDR3: TGTGCCAGCGGGGGGGAGACCCAGTACTTC. Translated: CASGGETQYF.

This clone has only a few counts. V usage is TRBV7-2 and J usage is TRBJ2-3; tentative D call: TRBD2 (5 bases). The CDR3 is 16 residues long. The germline CDR1 and CDR2 sequences are SGHTA and FQGNSA. Between the trimmed V and J ends, which lost 6 bases and 1 base, there was a span of 17 bases. This chain's CDR3 is CASSSVKRSGTDTQYF. CDR3 DNA: TGTGCCAGCAGTTCCGTAAAGCGGTCGGGCACAGATACGCAGTATTTT.

This chain connects TRBV5-6 to TRBJ1-2, with TRBD1 identical over 10 bases. The germline CDR1 and CDR2 sequences are SGHDT and YYEEEE. Losses at the gene ends were 0 bases for V and 2 bases for J; bases not matched to a gene: 1. This CDR3 has 15 residues. CDR3 region: CASSLVTGGNYGYTF. The DNA for the CDR3 is TGTGCCAGCAGCTTGGTGACAGGGGGCAACTATGGCTACACCTTC.

The chain uses TRBV27 and TRBJ2-7; TRBD2 agrees at 14 bases. The germline V gene encodes CDR1 MNHEY and CDR2 SMNVEV (reference sequence). The CDR3 covers 16 residues. V was clipped by 3 bases and J by 7 bases; unmatched bases: 8. This CDR3 is CASSFRTSGRQLEQYF. The DNA of the CDR3 is TGTGCCAGCAGTTTCAGGACTAGCGGGAGGCAGCTAGAGCAGTACTTC.

The rearrangement uses TRBV7-8 and TRBJ2-5; 8 positions match TRBD1. The CDR3 runs to 15 residues. In germline, CDR1 is SGHVS, CDR2 FQNEAQ. With 3 bases clipped from V and 3 bases from J, the junction kept 6 bases outside the gene matches. Here the CDR3 reads CASSFQGAVKETQYF. For the CDR3, the DNA is TGTGCCAGCAGCTTTCAGGGGGCCGTAAAAGAGACCCAGTACTTC.

In DNA, the CDR3 is TGTGCCTGGAGTGTAGGCAGGGGGGTTCAGCCCCAGCATTTT. This sequence encodes CAWSVGRGVQPQHF. The chain employs TRBV30 and TRBJ1-5, with TRBD1 matching over 7 bases. V shed 0 bases and J 6 bases; nucleotides not matched to a gene: 5. The CDR3 loop spans 14 amino acids. The V gene's germline CDR1 is GTSNPN and CDR2 SVGIG (reference sequence). Drawing the rest from reference TRBV30 and TRBJ1-5, the complete variable domain is SQTIHQWPATLVQPVGSPLSLECTVEGTSNPNLYWYRQAAGRGLQLLFYSVGIGQISSEVPQNLSASRPQDRQFILSSKKLLLSDSGFYLCAWSVGRGVQPQHFGDGTRLSIL.